The next 29 T cell receptor beta chains were all read from a single sample in a study of blood T cell repertoires in COVID-19. Assay used: immunoSEQ multiplex PCR; TCRdb lists only in-frame clones, some missing. In the table there are fewer than 350,000 clones, approximately 88% of which are singletons. The sequencing sample was made of peripheral blood. The receptors derive from a man aged 18 to 30 with active or convalescent COVID-19.

The genes are TRBV12-5 and TRBJ1-1; tentative D call: TRBD1 (6 bases). CDR3 length: 13 amino acids. V shed 8 bases and J shed 5 bases, with 15 bases lying between them. Germline V lookup: CDR1 LGHNT, CDR2 FRNRAP. The CDR3 sequence: CASSSGGGTEAFF. The CDR3 DNA reads as TGTGCTAGTTCCTCGGGAGGGGGAACTGAAGCTTTCTTT.

This rearrangement joins TRBV4-3 to TRBJ1-1, with D unclear. CDR1 LGHNA and CDR2 YSLEER come from the germline V gene. This CDR3 spans 15 amino acids. V lost 0 bases and J 1 base, leaving 9 bases between the germline ends. Here the CDR3 reads CASSQEGSGNTEAFF. For the CDR3, the DNA is TGCGCCAGCAGCCAAGAAGGTTCAGGGAACACTGAAGCTTTCTTT.

The V call is TRBV25-1, the J call TRBJ1-2; 7 nucleotides match TRBD1. CDR1 MGHDK and CDR2 SYGVNS come from the germline V gene. CDR3 length: 13 residues. V was pared by 7 bases and J by 4 bases, with 6 bases of the junction left unmatched. Here the CDR3 DNA reads TGTGCCAGCACAACCGGGACAGCCTATGGCTACACCTTC. As protein: CASTTGTAYGYTF.

The genes are TRBV9 and TRBJ2-7; no definite D call. Trimming removed 0 bases at V and 2 bases at J, with 9 bases between. This CDR3 has 14 residues. Germline-derived CDR1 and CDR2 are SGDLS and YYNGEE. CDR3: CASSVVPEAYEQYF. The CDR3 DNA reads as TGTGCCAGCAGCGTAGTCCCAGAAGCCTACGAGCAGTACTTC.

The chain is built from TRBV2 and TRBJ2-1; 8 bases match TRBD2. The CDR3 has 15 residues. The germline V gene has CDR1 SNHLY and CDR2 FYNNEI. The trim removed 6 bases at V and 6 bases at J, leaving 10 bases unmatched. The CDR3 spells CASSLAAGDFNEQFF. The CDR3 region has the DNA TGTGCCAGCAGCTTAGCAGCGGGGGATTTCAATGAGCAGTTCTTC.

The rearrangement links TRBV2 to TRBJ2-3; 7 bases are shared with TRBD2. J lost 2 bases, V lost 6 bases, and 11 bases had no gene match. Germline V gives CDR1 SNHLY, CDR2 FYNNEI. The CDR3 length is 16 residues. CDR3 sequence reads: CASSANPSGATDTQYF. For the CDR3, the DNA is TGTGCCAGCAGCGCGAACCCCAGCGGGGCCACAGATACGCAGTATTTT.

The V call is TRBV6-5, the J call TRBJ2-1; 12 positions agree with TRBD2. This CDR3 is 15 amino acids long. Germline CDR1 is MNHEY and CDR2 is SVGAGI. V lost 4 bases, J lost 6 bases, and 4 bases stayed unmatched. The CDR3 bases are TGTGCCAGCAGTTCGAGGGGACTAGCGGGCAATGAGCAGTTCTTC. It translates to CASSSRGLAGNEQFF.

The chain has TRBV7-9 and TRBJ2-7, with 7 bases matching TRBD1. The J segment lost 4 bases and the V segment lost 1 base, leaving 7 bases of the junction unmatched. The CDR3 has 15 amino acids. Germline-derived CDR1 and CDR2 are SEHNR and FQNEAQ (reference sequence). The CDR3 region has the DNA TGTGCCAGCAGCTTAGAGGGGGCACTATCGTACGAGCAGTACTTC. Translated, it gives CASSLEGALSYEQYF.

The rearrangement links TRBV13 to TRBJ2-7; 8 nucleotides match TRBD2. Germline CDR1 reads PRHDT; CDR2 reads FYEKMQ (reference sequence). The V gene end was trimmed by 0 bases and the J gene end by 6 bases; junction bases not matched to a gene: 4. The CDR3 is 14 amino acids. The CDR3 DNA follows: TGTGCCAGCAGCTTAGGCCCCGGGGGGGGCGAGCAGTACTTC. As protein: CASSLGPGGGEQYF.

The chain couples TRBV12-2 to TRBJ2-2; TRBD2 is the table's D call, not checked against the DNA. TRBV12-2 is noted as a pseudogene. The CDR3 totals 16 residues. The CDR3 loop is CASRISGGTGAGELFF. The CDR3, as DNA: TGTGCAAGTCGCATTAGCGGGGGCACCGGGGCCGGGGAGCTGTTTTTT.

The rearrangement links TRBV20-1 to TRBJ2-5; D possibly corresponds to TRBD1 (6 bases). This CDR3 contains 14 residues. Germline CDR1 DFQATT, CDR2 SNEGSKA (reference sequence). The germline V and J ends were trimmed by 3 bases and 5 bases, with 16 bases remaining between them. The CDR3 spells CSASRQGFWETQYF. The CDR3 DNA is TGCAGTGCTAGTCGGCAGGGGTTTTGGGAGACCCAGTACTTC.

The chain joins TRBV29-1 to TRBJ1-5; the D gene is possibly TRBD1 (5 bases). This CDR3 is 13 amino acids long. V was trimmed by 4 bases and J by 0 bases, leaving 7 bases between them. Germline V gene sequence: CDR1 SQVTM, CDR2 ANQGSEA. CDR3 DNA: TGCAGCGTTGGGGGGGATAGCAATCAGCCCCAGCATTTT. Amino acids: CSVGGDSNQPQHF.

The rearrangement links TRBV7-9 to TRBJ2-5; perhaps TRBD2 as D (7 bases). This CDR3 has 13 amino acids. CDR1 and CDR2 (germline): SEHNR, FQNEAQ (reference sequence). V was cut by 6 bases and J by 5 bases, with 13 bases left in between. CDR3 sequence: CASSRGAPETQYF. The CDR3 nucleotides are TGTGCCAGCAGTCGGGGGGCCCCCGAGACCCAGTACTTC.

This clone showed up just once. This chain links TRBV5-5 with TRBJ1-1, with TRBD1 as a possible D gene (5 bases). The CDR3 extends over 11 amino acids. The V and J ends lost 3 bases and 6 bases respectively, with 6 bases between them. Germline-derived CDR1 and CDR2 are SGHKS and YYEKEE (reference sequence). CDR3 loop: CASSSQAEAFF. In DNA, the CDR3 is TGTGCCAGCAGCTCACAGGCTGAAGCTTTCTTT.

This clone was detected only a few times. The chain employs TRBV5-6 and TRBJ1-1; no firm D call. With 0 bases removed from V and 0 bases from J, the gap between germline ends came to 6 bases. CDR1 SGHDT and CDR2 YYEEEE come from the germline V gene. The CDR3 sequence is 14 residues long. CDR3 residues: CASSLDRLNTEAFF. The CDR3 nucleotides read TGTGCCAGCAGCTTGGACAGATTGAACACTGAAGCTTTCTTT.

This clone has only a few counts. This sequence joins TRBV5-1 and TRBJ1-5, with a tentative D call TRBD1 (6 bases). The germline V gene encodes CDR1 SGHRS and CDR2 YFSETQ. The CDR3 has 14 residues. The germline V and J ends were trimmed by 8 bases and 4 bases, with 16 bases remaining between them. In nucleotides, the CDR3 is TGCGCCAGGGGACCGGGACAAGGGAATCAGCCCCAGCATTTT. The encoded protein is CARGPGQGNQPQHF.

The rearrangement links TRBV6-6 to TRBJ1-1, with 7 nucleotides matching TRBD1. With V trimmed by 5 bases and J by 5 bases, 5 bases remained unmatched. Germline assignment: CDR1 MNHNY and CDR2 SVGAGI (reference sequence). The CDR3 consists of 13 residues. CDR3 region: CASSPTGETEAFF. CDR3 DNA: TGTGCCAGCAGTCCTACAGGGGAAACTGAAGCTTTCTTT.

The chain couples TRBV6-5 to TRBJ1-1, with D possibly TRBD1 on 5 matching bases. CDR3 length equals 15 residues. With 6 bases removed from V and 1 base from J, the gap between germline ends came to 15 bases. Germline CDR1 reads MNHEY; CDR2 reads SVGAGI. The CDR3 region is CASRVQESENTEAFF. DNA of the CDR3: TGTGCCAGCAGGGTACAGGAGAGTGAGAACACTGAAGCTTTCTTT.

The chain combines TRBV27 with TRBJ1-2; possible D gene TRBD1, 5 bases. V lost 3 bases and J lost 5, with 10 bases in between. The germline CDR1 and CDR2 sequences are MNHEY and SMNVEV (reference sequence). The CDR3 is made up of 13 amino acids. The CDR3 sequence: CASSLQGFYGYTF. The CDR3 DNA is TGTGCCAGCAGTTTGCAGGGTTTTTATGGCTACACCTTC.

The chain recombines TRBV10-1 with TRBJ2-7; the D is unclear. The V gene lost 5 bases and the J gene lost 2 bases, with 7 bases spanning the gap. This CDR3 is 12 amino acids long. The germline V gene encodes CDR1 WNHNN and CDR2 SYGVQD (reference sequence). CDR3 DNA sequence: TGCGCCAGCAGTCCCAATCCCTACGAGCAGTACTTC. It yields the protein CASSPNPYEQYF.

The rearrangement joins TRBV5-5 to TRBJ1-5; D is unresolved. Trimming removed 0 bases from V and 2 bases from J, with 6 bases in between. CDR3 length: 14 amino acids. Germline CDR1 SGHKS, CDR2 YYEKEE (reference sequence). Here the CDR3 reads CASSLVIGNQPQHF. The CDR3 DNA follows: TGTGCCAGCAGCTTGGTAATTGGCAATCAGCCCCAGCATTTT.

V and J are TRBV6-1 and TRBJ2-2; possible D gene TRBD1, 5 bases. V was pared by 1 base and J by 7 bases, with 10 bases between. This CDR3 spans 14 amino acids. Germline lookup yields CDR1 MNHNS and CDR2 SASEGT. CDR3 region: CASSEGGWGGELFF. In DNA, the CDR3 is TGTGCCAGCAGTGAAGGGGGCTGGGGCGGGGAGCTGTTTTTT.

This clone occurred once. The chain couples TRBV10-3 to TRBJ1-1; a weak D match, TRBD1 (6 bases). The V and J ends lost 5 bases and 4 bases respectively, with 14 bases between them. This CDR3 region has 14 residues. Germline CDR1 and CDR2: ENHRY and SYGVKD. The CDR3 reads CAISIEGGGTEAFF. In nucleotides, the CDR3 is TGTGCCATCAGTATAGAAGGGGGGGGCACTGAAGCTTTCTTT.

This rearrangement joins TRBV5-4 to TRBJ1-2; D unresolved. V lost 5 bases and J lost 4, with 15 bases in between. CDR1 and CDR2 (germline): SGHNT, YYREEE (reference sequence). This CDR3 has 14 residues. The CDR3 DNA is TGTGCCAGCAGTCCAGCCGGGGTAATCTATGGCTACACCTTC. Protein: CASSPAGVIYGYTF.

This clone was observed a few times. The chain carries TRBV11-2 and TRBJ2-1; TRBD2 agrees at 10 bases. The CDR3 runs to 15 residues. V gave up 1 base and J gave up 8 bases; unmatched junction bases: 5. CDR1 and CDR2 (germline): SGHAT, FQNNGV. The CDR3 bases are TGTGCCAGCAGCTTAGTTCCTAGCGGGGGCTATGAGCAGTTCTTC. Its protein product is CASSLVPSGGYEQFF.

V usage is TRBV27 and J usage is TRBJ1-2; possible D gene TRBD1, 6 bases. This CDR3 has 15 residues. CDR1 and CDR2 from the germline V gene are MNHEY and SMNVEV (reference sequence). The ends were cut back, 8 bases at V and 0 bases at J, with 16 bases in the middle. CDR3 region: CASQGRRGSNYGYTF. CDR3 DNA sequence: TGTGCCAGCCAGGGGCGCAGGGGATCTAACTATGGCTACACCTTC.

This clone was observed a few times. This chain joins TRBV7-9 and TRBJ2-5; 8 bases are shared with TRBD1. CDR1 and CDR2 from the germline V gene are SEHNR and FQNEAQ (reference sequence). This CDR3 is 14 amino acids long. V trimming: 5 bases; J trimming: 4 bases; junction bases outside the gene matches: 6. CDR3 sequence reads: CASSPGGNSETQYF. The CDR3 DNA reads as TGTGCCAGCAGCCCAGGGGGCAACTCAGAGACCCAGTACTTC.

The chain links TRBV10-3 to TRBJ2-7; 7 bases align to TRBD1. This CDR3 is 12 amino acids long. The trim removed 10 bases at V and 5 bases at J, leaving 8 bases unmatched. The V gene's germline CDR1 is ENHRY and CDR2 SYGVKD. CDR3 amino acids: CASSNRGHEQYF. The CDR3 DNA follows: TGTGCCAGTTCAAACAGGGGACACGAGCAGTACTTC.

This clone has only a few counts. V is TRBV29-1 and J is TRBJ2-7, with D hard to call. The V gene's germline CDR1 is SQVTM and CDR2 ANQGSEA. V was shortened by 5 bases and J by 3 bases, with 8 bases between the two germline ends. The length of the CDR3 is 11 residues. The CDR3 sequence: CSVPFGYEQYF. CDR3 DNA: TGCAGCGTTCCGTTCGGCTACGAGCAGTACTTC.